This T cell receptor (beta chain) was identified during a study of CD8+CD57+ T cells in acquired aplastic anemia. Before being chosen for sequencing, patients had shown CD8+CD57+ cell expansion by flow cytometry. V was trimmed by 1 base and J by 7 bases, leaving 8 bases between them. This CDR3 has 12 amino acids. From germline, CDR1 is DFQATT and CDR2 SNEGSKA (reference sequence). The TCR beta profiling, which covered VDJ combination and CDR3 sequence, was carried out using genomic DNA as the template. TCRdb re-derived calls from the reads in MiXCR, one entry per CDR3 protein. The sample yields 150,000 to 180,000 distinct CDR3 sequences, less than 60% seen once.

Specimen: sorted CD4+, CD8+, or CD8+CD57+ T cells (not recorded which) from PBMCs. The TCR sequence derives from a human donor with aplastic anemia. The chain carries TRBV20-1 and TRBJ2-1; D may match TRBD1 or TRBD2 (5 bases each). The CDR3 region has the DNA TGCAGTGCTAGAGTGGGGGTTAATGAGCAGTTCTTC. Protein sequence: CSARVGVNEQFF.